The sequence of this T cell receptor (beta chain) was determined in a study of molecular identifiers for immune sequencing clone quantification listed by TCRdb under 2018. About the study as a whole: For a replicate experiment, RNA from around 20,000 or 100,000 naive CD8 T cells was divided into five aliquots, of which four were sequenced. CD8 T cells were used in a methods study to benchmark molecular-identifier clustering-based TCR repertoire sequencing (MIDCIRS) and TCR RNA copy counting. Study-wide findings and limitations: Spiked-in Jurkat TCR RNA equivalent to a single cell was reported to be detectable even among approximately 900,000 naive CD8 T cells. In CMV-specific effector cells, clones with more than 20 RNA copies contained over 99% of molecules, whereas in naive cells such clones contained under 1% of molecules. Modeling gave around 2.7 recovered TCR RNA copies per cell versus around 10 by digital PCR, implying roughly 28% capture efficiency. The naive libraries included spiked-in Jurkat TCR RNA (over nine copies' worth), and this RNA is not part of the donor repertoire. Identical TCR molecules sharing a barcode could cause highly expanded clone sizes to be underestimated. Without barcode sub-clustering, chimeric consensus sequences inflated TCR diversity; chimeras reached as high as 47%.

This clonotype was detected many times. Its specific antigen is unknown. Per-nucleotide qualities are absent, and no much larger clonotype sits a single base away. The library was produced with PCR. Sequencer: Illumina HiSeq 4000. Bulk TCR libraries were made following a previously described method, with the TCR primers given in Table S5. Total RNA was purified with the Qiagen AllPrep DNA/RNA kit. Before analysis, reads from multiple sequencing runs of the same library were pooled. Concerning the study's data processing: Reads were retained only if their TCR constant sequence matched exactly, and those retained reads were trimmed to 150 nt and grouped according to their 12-nt molecular barcodes. Within each barcode group, reads were sub-clustered at a 15% Levenshtein threshold, and quality-weighted consensus sequences were built per RNA molecule. Non-functional sequences were excluded, and lower-count sequences lying one edit away from another sequence were also excluded. Barcode sub-clusters with fewer than 20% of the maximum read count were removed, based on fitting two negative binomial distributions. Clones were called with MiXCR by TCRdb after fastp trimmed the public reads at Q25, and only in-frame beta chains were retained. Rows merge per CDR3 protein into single entries with the most common DNA and genes. These V and J calls rely on TCRdb rather than the paper's analysis. Here the sample has over 600,000 distinct CDR3 sequences; just under 20% occur a single time. The top ten hold roughly 0.9% of the sample.

The germline V gene provides CDR1 LGHNA and CDR2 YSLEER. The CDR3 holds 14 amino acids from the cysteine to the phenylalanine. CDR3 DNA only is kept here, 42 bases in frame from base 1. V loses 1 base of germline sequence and J loses 2 bases, and the interval between the two ends is 8 bases. Libraries of naive CD8 T cells were built from approximately 20,000 to 1,000,000 sorted cells, with 10%, 30% or 50% of the purified RNA used. Naive CD8 T cells were FACS-sorted as CD8+CD4-CCR7+CD45RA+ on a BD FACSAria II into RLT Plus buffer. Roughly 10 TCR copies' worth of Jurkat RNA were spiked into about 20,000-1,000,000 naive CD8 T cell samples to test detection sensitivity. Enrichment of CD8 T cells was done with RosetteSep CD8+ T Cell Enrichment Cocktail plus Ficoll-Paque, and ACK red cell lysis came afterward.

The sequence links TRBV4-3 to TRBJ1-2; the D gene is perhaps TRBD1, from 5 matching bases. The specimen was naive CD8+ T cells from blood, with Jurkat cell RNA spiked in. The cell subset or site label on this specimen signifies: FACS-sorted CD8+CD4-CCR7+CD45RA+ naive T cells. The receptor was derived from a human donor in good health. Some libraries in this study had Jurkat cell RNA spiked in. The CDR3 is CASSQGGANYGYTF. The sequenced DNA is TGCGCCAGCAGCCAAGGAGGGGCAAACTATGGCTACACCTTC.